This record concerns one T cell receptor beta chain sequence. Its antigen is still unknown. No qualities accompany the bases; no much larger clone lies one base away. The V end gives up 0 bases and the J end 3 bases, leaving 4 bases in the junction not matched to a gene. Counted from cysteine to phenylalanine, this CDR3 has 15 amino acids. Only CDR3 DNA remains: 45 bases, in frame from the first base. CDR1 and CDR2 are read off the germline V gene (reference sequence) as SGHKS and YYEKEE. This record comes from a study of shared clonotypes between healthy human individuals (dated by TCRdb to about 2020). About the investigation overall: The cohort comprised a couple of women and a few men aged 18 to 49 years. To estimate repertoire size and how much clonotype sharing occurs between individuals, the study deeply sequenced the blood TCR repertoires of five healthy adults. Per donor, three plates each were used for CD4 naive and CD4 memory, two for CD8 naive, and one for CD8 memory. Different laboratories and diverse techniques were used to prepare libraries and sequence TCR repertoires, to increase sequencing depth and limit assay-specific biases. Per donor, leukapheresis produced somewhere between about 0.9 and 9.5 billion PBMCs.

The donors were healthy, HIV-negative adults with no recently reported acute infections or vaccinations. All donors were Caucasian adults living in Nashville, Tennessee, USA. Magnetic negative selection was used to enrich CD4+ T cells, after which naive cells were positively selected on CD45RA and the negative fraction became the memory subset. Blood was collected by leukapheresis, and PBMCs were isolated by Ficoll-Histopaque density gradient centrifugation and then cryopreserved in liquid nitrogen vapor phase. Analytical flow cytometry was used to check the purity and quantity of each magnetically sorted T cell population. Genomic DNA was isolated from every sorted fraction and measured by UV absorbance on a Nanodrop 2000c. Results the study describes overall, beyond this receptor: The small number of donors limited the genetic and exposure-history diversity represented. About 5% of naive CD4, around 3.5% of naive CD8, around 2.3% of memory CD4, and 0.35% to 0.4% of memory CD8 clonotypes were shared across four donors. Compared with non-shared clonotypes, clonotypes shared by all four sorted-subset donors had higher generation probabilities. Rarefaction of sorted-subset datasets indicated incomplete sequencing despite the large sequencing depth. Only blood was sampled, and tissue TCR repertoires likely differ from those in blood. Estimated clonotype richness was generally larger for naive than for memory subsets. Based on pairwise subsampling, the degree of clonotype sharing among donors was expected to be affected by sequencing depth.

TCR CDR3 regions were amplified from genomic DNA by multiplex PCR using the deep immunoSEQ assay. For each cell subset, the extracted genomic DNA was distributed evenly across all wells of several immunoSEQ 96-well plates, and each plate served as one replicate. For sorted subsets, roughly 190 ng of genomic DNA, equivalent to 25,000 to 35,000 T cell genomes, went into each replicate PCR. The purified libraries were quantified using a Qubit 3.0 fluorometer, sized with a Bioanalyzer 2100, and then quantified again using the KAPA Library Quantification kit. Every immunoSEQ 96-well plate was sequenced on a separate single-read 150-cycle Illumina NextSeq 550 flow cell. The original methods were these. Because the immunoSEQ output included only junctional sequences and no quality scores, the filtering could not be the same as the filtering used for full-length reads. To assign V/J genes and CDR3, sequences were annotated using PyIR, a Python wrapper for IgBLAST v1.9, with IMGT germline references. Reads were removed for weak V/J assignments (E-value above 1e-6), missing CDR3, stop codons, out-of-frame junctions, or ambiguous translated residues. A V3J clonotype was defined by an identical inferred V gene, J gene, and CDR3 amino acid sequence. The percentage overlap between two repertoires was calculated by dividing the number of shared unique clonotypes by the size of the smaller repertoire. RTK rarefaction, the Chao1 estimator, and Recon v2.1 estimates of unobserved clonotypes were used to assess repertoire richness. Generation probabilities were computed with OLGA for all TCRbeta clonotypes obtained by the gDNA method from a handful of donors. This is the immuneACCESS table as TCRdb keeps it, with only in-frame sequences that have V and J called. A part of the clones is gone; compared with another copy, unresolved V genes explain less than half, and the rest is unexplained. V and J calls and clone size are those listed in that table; D and trimming were worked out from the DNA. The sample yields about 1 million clones; about 80% were counted once. The ten largest clones add up to roughly 1.4% of the sample.

The source material was memory CD4+ T cells sorted from blood. In the paper's terms, the cell subset or site label means: CD45RA-negative fraction. The receptor's source is a man between 18 and 35 years old in good health. The chain is encoded by TRBV5-5 joined to TRBJ1-1; TRBD1 fits 8 bases in the junction. The nucleotide sequence is TGTGCCAGCAGCTTGGGCACAGGGGGTCACACTGAAGCTTTCTTT. It specifies CASSLGTGGHTEAFF.